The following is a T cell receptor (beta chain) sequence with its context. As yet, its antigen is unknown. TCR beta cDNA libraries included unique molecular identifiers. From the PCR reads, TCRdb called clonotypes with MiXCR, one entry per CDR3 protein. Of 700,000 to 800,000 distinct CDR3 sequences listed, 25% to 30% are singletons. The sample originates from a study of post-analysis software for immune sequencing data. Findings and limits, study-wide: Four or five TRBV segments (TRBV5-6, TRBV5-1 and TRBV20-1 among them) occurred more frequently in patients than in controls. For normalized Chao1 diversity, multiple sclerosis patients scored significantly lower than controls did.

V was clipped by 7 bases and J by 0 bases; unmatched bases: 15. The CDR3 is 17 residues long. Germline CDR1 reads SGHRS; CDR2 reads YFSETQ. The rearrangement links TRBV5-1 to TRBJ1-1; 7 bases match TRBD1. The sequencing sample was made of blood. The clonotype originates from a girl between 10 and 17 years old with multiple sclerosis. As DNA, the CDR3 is TGCGCCAGCGCTCTCCGGGGGGGACAGCAGATGAACACTGAAGCTTTCTTT. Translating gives CASALRGGQQMNTEAFF.